The present TCR beta chain was sequenced within a study of Ad26.COV2.S vaccination and SARS-CoV-2 variants. On the study more broadly: Once, or twice with 56 days between doses, Ad26.COV2.S was given intramuscularly. Study-wide findings and caveats: Responses of T cells in total may have been underestimated by the TCR breadth and depth analyses.

With respect to this clone: Its cognate antigen is unknown.

The treatment: around 19 received Ad26.COV2.S at low or high dose, single or two shots; five or six received placebo; per-sample allocation not given. Day 63 after the first vaccine or placebo injection was the time point for sampling. The assay was immunoSEQ multiplex PCR, and TCRdb's table has in-frame clones only and misses some. Among 200,000 to 300,000 clones, roughly 90% were seen once, and the ten largest hold about 11%. This clonotype originated in a person aged 18 to 65 who received the Ad26.COV2.S COVID-19 vaccine or a placebo. The sample in question was peripheral blood, obtained in a trial of Ad26.COV2.S vaccine versus placebo.

The CDR3 sequence: CAISESEGYNEQFF. CDR3 nucleotide sequence: TGTGCCATCAGTGAGTCGGAGGGGTACAATGAGCAGTTCTTC. The gene calls are TRBV10-3 and TRBJ2-1, with D tentatively TRBD2 (6 bases). From germline, CDR1 is ENHRY and CDR2 SYGVKD. The CDR3 runs 14 residues. V shed 0 bases and J shed 4 bases, with 7 bases lying between them.